Listed below are T cell receptor beta chains from one sample, sequenced in a study of CD8 T cells in Susac syndrome. TCRdb passed the immunoSEQ multiplex PCR reads through MiXCR, listing each CDR3 protein once. This sample has 150,000 or so distinct CDR3 sequences, with approximately 95% found just once. The sequenced sample consisted of CD4+ T cells from PBMCs. The receptor set was obtained from a human donor with Susac syndrome. Both conserved end residues are part of each CDR3. The D gene is left open where the match is weak. Size values are once, few and many counts, or a class for expanded clones, and some rows have none.

clone size,V gene,D gene,J gene,CDR3 DNA,CDR3 protein
.,TRBV5-6,.,TRBJ2-2,TGTGCCAGCAGCTTGCAGCCTAGCGCGAACACCGGGGAGCTGTTTTTT,CASSLQPSANTGELFF
.,TRBV6-2/TRBV6-3,.,TRBJ2-7,TGTGCCAGCAGGGACAGACTCTACGAGCAGTACTTC,CASRDRLYEQYF
.,TRBV30,.,TRBJ1-5,TGTGCCTGGAGTTCTAAGGGGGGTGGCAATCAGCCCCAGCATTTT,CAWSSKGGGNQPQHF
.,TRBV30,.,TRBJ2-6,TGTGCCTGGAGTCCGGGCACCTCTGGGGCCAACGTCCTGACTTTC,CAWSPGTSGANVLTF
.,TRBV5-4,.,TRBJ2-5,TGTGCCAGCAGCTTGGGTTTGACAGCCCAAGAGACCCAGTACTTC,CASSLGLTAQETQYF
.,TRBV6-6,TRBD1,TRBJ1-4,TGTGCCAGCGAAGGACAGACAGGGGAAAAACTGTTTTTT,CASEGQTGEKLFF
.,TRBV19,.,TRBJ1-2,TGTGCCAGTAGTCCGGTGGGAGACTATGGCTACACCTTC,CASSPVGDYGYTF
.,TRBV5-1,TRBD2,TRBJ2-3,TGCGCCAGCAGAGGACTAGCCCCAGATACGCAGTATTTT,CASRGLAPDTQYF
.,TRBV28,.,TRBJ1-2,TGTGCCAGCATGGGTGACACGAACTATGGCTACACCTTC,CASMGDTNYGYTF
.,TRBV9,TRBD1,TRBJ1-1,TGTGCCAGCAGCGTTGGGACAGTTGGGTTTGAAGCTTTCTTT,CASSVGTVGFEAFF
.,TRBV13,TRBD2,TRBJ2-5,TGTGCCAGCAGCTTAGTGGGAGCGGGGGGGATCGACCAAGAGACCCAGTACTTC,CASSLVGAGGIDQETQYF
.,TRBV4-1,TRBD2,TRBJ2-3,TGCGCCAGCAGCCAAGAAAGCGGGGCGGACACAGATACGCAGTATTTT,CASSQESGADTDTQYF
.,TRBV12-3/TRBV12-4,.,TRBJ2-6,TGTGCCAGCAGCTACCCTGGACAGTCTGGGGCCAACGTCCTGACTTTC,CASSYPGQSGANVLTF
.,TRBV3-1,TRBD1,TRBJ2-7,TGTGCCAGCAGCCAGCGGACAGGGACCCCGGACAAGCAGTACTTC,CASSQRTGTPDKQYF
.,TRBV23-1,.,TRBJ2-1,TGCGCCAGCCCAATCGGGCTAGGGGGGGATGAGCAGTTCTTC,CASPIGLGGDEQFF
.,TRBV27,TRBD1,TRBJ1-1,TGTGCCAGCAGTTCGGGGACAGGGGGCGGTTCGACTGAAGCTTTCTTT,CASSSGTGGGSTEAFF
.,TRBV30,TRBD1,TRBJ2-1,TGTGCCTGGAGTCCCGGGACAGGGGCTGAGCAGTTCTTC,CAWSPGTGAEQFF
.,TRBV30,.,TRBJ1-5,TGTGCCTGGAGTAGCCGGGACACTAATCAGCCCCAGCATTTT,CAWSSRDTNQPQHF
once,TRBV7-9,.,TRBJ1-1,TGTGCCAGCAGCCCAGGCGGGGCTGAAGCTTTCTTT,CASSPGGAEAFF
.,TRBV25-1,.,TRBJ1-2,TGTGCCAGCAGTCCTCACCGGGGAAACTATGGCTACACCTTC,CASSPHRGNYGYTF
.,TRBV20-1,TRBD2,TRBJ2-5,TGCAGTGCTAGAATAGCGGGAGGTCGAGAGACCCAGTACTTC,CSARIAGGRETQYF
.,TRBV3-1,.,TRBJ2-3,TGTGCCAGCAGCTCCGGGACGATCACAGATACGCAGTATTTT,CASSSGTITDTQYF
.,TRBV7-2,.,TRBJ2-5,TGTGCCAGCAGCCAAAGGACTGGCGAGACCCAGTACTTC,CASSQRTGETQYF
.,TRBV7-2,TRBD1,TRBJ2-1,TGTGCCAGCAGCGCGCCGGGACAGGGGGCTCGTCAGAGATACAATGAGCAGTTCTTC,CASSAPGQGARQRYNEQFF
.,TRBV30,.,TRBJ2-2,TGTGCCTGGAGTGCGACGGCGAACACCGGGGAGCTGTTTTTT,CAWSATANTGELFF